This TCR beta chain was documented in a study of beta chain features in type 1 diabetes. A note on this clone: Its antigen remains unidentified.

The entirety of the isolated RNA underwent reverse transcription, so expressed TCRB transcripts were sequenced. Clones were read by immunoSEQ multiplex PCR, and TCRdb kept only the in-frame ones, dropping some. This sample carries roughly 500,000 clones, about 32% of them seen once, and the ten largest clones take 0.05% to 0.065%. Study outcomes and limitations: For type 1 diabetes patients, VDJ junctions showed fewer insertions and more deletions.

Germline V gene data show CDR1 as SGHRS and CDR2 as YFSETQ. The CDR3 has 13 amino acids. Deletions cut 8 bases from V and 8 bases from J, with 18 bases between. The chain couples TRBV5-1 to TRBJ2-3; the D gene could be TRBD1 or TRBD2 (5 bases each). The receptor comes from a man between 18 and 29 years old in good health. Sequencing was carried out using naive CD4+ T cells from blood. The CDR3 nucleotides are TGCGCCAGGGGACGCCCATGCCCCCGTACGCAGTATTTT. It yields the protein CARGRPCPRTQYF.